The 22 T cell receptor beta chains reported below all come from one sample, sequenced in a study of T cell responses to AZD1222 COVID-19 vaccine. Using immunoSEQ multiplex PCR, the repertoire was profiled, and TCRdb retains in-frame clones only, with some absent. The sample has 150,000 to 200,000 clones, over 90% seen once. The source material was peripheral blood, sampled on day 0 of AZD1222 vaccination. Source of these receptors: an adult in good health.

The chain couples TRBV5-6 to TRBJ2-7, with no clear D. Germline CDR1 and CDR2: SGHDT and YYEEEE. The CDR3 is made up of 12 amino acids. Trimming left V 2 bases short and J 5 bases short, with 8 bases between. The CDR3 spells CASSLLFDEQYF. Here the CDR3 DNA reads TGTGCCAGCAGCTTACTATTTGACGAGCAGTACTTC.

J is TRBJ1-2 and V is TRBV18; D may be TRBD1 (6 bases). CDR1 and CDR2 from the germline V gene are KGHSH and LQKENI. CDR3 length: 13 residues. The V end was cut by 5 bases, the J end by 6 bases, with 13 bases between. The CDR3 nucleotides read TGTGCCAGCTCAGGGGGCCCGAAGGATGGCTACACCTTC. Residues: CASSGGPKDGYTF.

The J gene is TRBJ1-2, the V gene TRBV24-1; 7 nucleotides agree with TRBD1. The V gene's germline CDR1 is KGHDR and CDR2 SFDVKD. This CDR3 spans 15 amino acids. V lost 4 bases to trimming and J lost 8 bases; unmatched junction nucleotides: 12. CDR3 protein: CATSEQGRPGGGYTF. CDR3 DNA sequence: TGTGCCACCAGTGAACAGGGGCGCCCCGGGGGGGGCTACACCTTC.

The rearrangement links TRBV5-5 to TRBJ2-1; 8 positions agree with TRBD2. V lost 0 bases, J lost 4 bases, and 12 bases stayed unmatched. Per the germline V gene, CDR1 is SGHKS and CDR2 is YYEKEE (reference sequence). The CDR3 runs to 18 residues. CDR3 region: CASSLAWGSGSGYNEQFF. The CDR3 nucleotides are TGTGCCAGCAGCTTGGCGTGGGGGAGCGGGAGTGGATACAATGAGCAGTTCTTC.

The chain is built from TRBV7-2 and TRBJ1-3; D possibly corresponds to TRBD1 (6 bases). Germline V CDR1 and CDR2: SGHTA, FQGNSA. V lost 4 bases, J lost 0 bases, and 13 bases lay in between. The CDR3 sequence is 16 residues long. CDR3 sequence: CASSSSQGSSGNTIYF. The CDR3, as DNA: TGTGCCAGCAGCTCATCCCAGGGGAGCTCTGGAAACACCATATATTTT.

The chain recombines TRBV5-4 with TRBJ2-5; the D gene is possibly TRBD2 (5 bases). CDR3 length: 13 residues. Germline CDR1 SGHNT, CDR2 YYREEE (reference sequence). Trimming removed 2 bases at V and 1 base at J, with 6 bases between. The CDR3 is CASSFGGQETQYF. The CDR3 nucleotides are TGTGCCAGCAGCTTTGGAGGCCAAGAGACCCAGTACTTC. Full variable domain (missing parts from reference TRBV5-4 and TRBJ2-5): ETGVTQSPTHLIKTRGQQVTLRCSSQSGHNTVSWYQQALGQGPQFIFQYYREEENGRGNFPPRFSGLQFPNYSSELNVNALELDDSALYLCASSFGGQETQYFGPGTRLLVL.

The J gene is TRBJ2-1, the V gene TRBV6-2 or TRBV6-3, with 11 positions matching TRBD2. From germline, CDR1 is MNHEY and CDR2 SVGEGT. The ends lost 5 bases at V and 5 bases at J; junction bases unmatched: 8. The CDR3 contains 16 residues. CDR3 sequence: CASSDWTSGPHNEQFF. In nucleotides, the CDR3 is TGTGCCAGCAGTGACTGGACTAGCGGGCCCCACAATGAGCAGTTCTTC.

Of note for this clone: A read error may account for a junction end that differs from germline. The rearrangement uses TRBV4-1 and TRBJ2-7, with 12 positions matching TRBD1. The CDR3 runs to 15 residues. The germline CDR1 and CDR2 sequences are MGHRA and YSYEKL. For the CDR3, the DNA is TGCCCCAGCAGCCGGGGGGGACAGGGGGCTCGAGAGCAGTACTTC. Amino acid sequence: CPSSRGGQGAREQYF.

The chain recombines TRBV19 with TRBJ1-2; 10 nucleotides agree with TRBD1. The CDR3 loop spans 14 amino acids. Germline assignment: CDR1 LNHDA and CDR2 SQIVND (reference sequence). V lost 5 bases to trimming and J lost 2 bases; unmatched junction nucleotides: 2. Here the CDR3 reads CASSPGQGNYGYTF. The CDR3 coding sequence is TGTGCCAGTAGTCCGGGACAGGGGAACTATGGCTACACCTTC. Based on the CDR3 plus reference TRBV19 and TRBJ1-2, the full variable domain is DGGITQSPKYLFRKEGQNVTLSCEQNLNHDAMYWYRQDPGQGLRLIYYSQIVNDFQKGDIAEGYSVSREKKESFPLTVTSAQKNPTAFYLCASSPGQGNYGYTFGSGTRLTVV.

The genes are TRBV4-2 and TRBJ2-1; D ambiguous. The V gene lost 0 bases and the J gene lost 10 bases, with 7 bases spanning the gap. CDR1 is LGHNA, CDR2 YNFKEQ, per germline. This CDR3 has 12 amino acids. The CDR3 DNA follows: TGTGCCAGCAGCCAAGATGTGGGGGAGCAGTTCTTC. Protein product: CASSQDVGEQFF.

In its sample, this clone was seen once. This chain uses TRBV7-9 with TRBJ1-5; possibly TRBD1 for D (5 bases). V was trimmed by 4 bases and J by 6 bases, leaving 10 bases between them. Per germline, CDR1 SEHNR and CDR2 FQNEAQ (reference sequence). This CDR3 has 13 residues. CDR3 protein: CASSSGLGQPQHF. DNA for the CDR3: TGTGCCAGCAGCTCAGGGTTGGGTCAGCCCCAGCATTTT.

This chain's CDR3 is CASSQEFRTGVNQPQHF. Here the CDR3 DNA reads TGCGCCAGCAGCCAAGAATTTCGGACAGGGGTCAATCAGCCCCAGCATTTT. The rearrangement links TRBV4-1 to TRBJ1-5; 9 bases map to TRBD1. V lost 0 bases to trimming and J lost 3 bases; unmatched junction nucleotides: 6. Germline CDR1 is MGHRA and CDR2 is YSYEKL. This CDR3 contains 17 residues.

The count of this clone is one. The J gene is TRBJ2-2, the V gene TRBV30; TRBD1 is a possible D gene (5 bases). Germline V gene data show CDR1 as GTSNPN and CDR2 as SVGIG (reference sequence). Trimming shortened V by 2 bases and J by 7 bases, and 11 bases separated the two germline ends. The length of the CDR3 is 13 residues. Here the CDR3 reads CAWSSSGIGELFF. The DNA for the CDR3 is TGTGCCTGGAGTTCGTCAGGGATCGGGGAGCTGTTTTTT.

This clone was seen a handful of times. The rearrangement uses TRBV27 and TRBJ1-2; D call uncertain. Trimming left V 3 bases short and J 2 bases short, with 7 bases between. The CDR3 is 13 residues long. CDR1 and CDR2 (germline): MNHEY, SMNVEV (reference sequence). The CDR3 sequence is CASSFSNNYGYTF. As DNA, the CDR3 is TGTGCCAGCAGTTTTAGCAACAACTATGGCTACACCTTC.

The CDR3 is CASSFPFGDRGVHEQFF. The CDR3 nucleotides are TGTGCCAGCAGCTTCCCCTTCGGGGACAGGGGCGTCCATGAGCAGTTCTTC. J is TRBJ2-1 and V is TRBV7-9; 10 positions agree with TRBD1. V shed 3 bases and J 8 bases; nucleotides not matched to a gene: 13. Germline values: CDR1 SEHNR, CDR2 FQNEAQ (reference sequence). The length of the CDR3 is 17 residues.

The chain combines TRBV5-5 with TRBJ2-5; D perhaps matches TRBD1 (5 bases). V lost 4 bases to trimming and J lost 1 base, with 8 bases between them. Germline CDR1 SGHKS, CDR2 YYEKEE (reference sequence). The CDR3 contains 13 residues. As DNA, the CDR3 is TGTGCCAGCAGCCTAGGGGCCCAAGAGACCCAGTACTTC. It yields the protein CASSLGAQETQYF.

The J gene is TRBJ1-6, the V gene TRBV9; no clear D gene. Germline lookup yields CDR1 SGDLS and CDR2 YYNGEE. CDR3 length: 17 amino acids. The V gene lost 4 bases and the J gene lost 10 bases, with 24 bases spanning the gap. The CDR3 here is CASSPSFLGSQGSPLHF. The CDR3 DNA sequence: TGTGCCAGCAGCCCCTCCTTCCTAGGATCCCAAGGCTCACCCCTCCACTTT.

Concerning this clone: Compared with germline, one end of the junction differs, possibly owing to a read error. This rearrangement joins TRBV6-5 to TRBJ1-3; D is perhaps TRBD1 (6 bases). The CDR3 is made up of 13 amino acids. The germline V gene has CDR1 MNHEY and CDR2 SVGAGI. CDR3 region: CASRGHSGNTLYF. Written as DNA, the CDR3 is TGTGCCAGCAGGGGACACTCTGGAAACACCTTATATTTT.

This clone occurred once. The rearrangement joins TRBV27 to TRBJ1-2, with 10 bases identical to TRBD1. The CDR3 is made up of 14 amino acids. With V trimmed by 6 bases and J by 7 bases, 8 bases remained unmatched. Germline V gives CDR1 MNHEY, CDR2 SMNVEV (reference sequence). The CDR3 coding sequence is TGTGCCAGCAGCCGACAGGGGGCTTTACGTGGCTACACCTTC. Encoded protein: CASSRQGALRGYTF.

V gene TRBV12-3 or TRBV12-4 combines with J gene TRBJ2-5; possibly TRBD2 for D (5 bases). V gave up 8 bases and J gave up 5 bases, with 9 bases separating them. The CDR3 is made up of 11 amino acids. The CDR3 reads CASRTGETQYF. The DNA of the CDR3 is TGTGCCAGCCGGACGGGGGAGACCCAGTACTTC.

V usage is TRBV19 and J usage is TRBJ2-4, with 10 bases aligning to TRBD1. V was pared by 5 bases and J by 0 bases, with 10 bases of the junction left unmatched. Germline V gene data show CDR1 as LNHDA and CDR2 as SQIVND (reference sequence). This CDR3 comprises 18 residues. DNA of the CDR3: TGTGCCAGTAGTTCCGGGACAGGGGCGGCAAGAGCCAAAAACATTCAGTACTTC. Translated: CASSSGTGAARAKNIQYF. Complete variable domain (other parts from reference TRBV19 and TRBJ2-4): DGGITQSPKYLFRKEGQNVTLSCEQNLNHDAMYWYRQDPGQGLRLIYYSQIVNDFQKGDIAEGYSVSREKKESFPLTVTSAQKNPTAFYLCASSSGTGAARAKNIQYFGAGTRLSVL.

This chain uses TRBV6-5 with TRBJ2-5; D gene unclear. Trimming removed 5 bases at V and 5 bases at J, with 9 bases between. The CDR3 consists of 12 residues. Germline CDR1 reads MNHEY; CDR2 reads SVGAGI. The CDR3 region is CASSPLGETQYF. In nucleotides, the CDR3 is TGTGCCAGCAGTCCCCTGGGGGAGACCCAGTACTTC.